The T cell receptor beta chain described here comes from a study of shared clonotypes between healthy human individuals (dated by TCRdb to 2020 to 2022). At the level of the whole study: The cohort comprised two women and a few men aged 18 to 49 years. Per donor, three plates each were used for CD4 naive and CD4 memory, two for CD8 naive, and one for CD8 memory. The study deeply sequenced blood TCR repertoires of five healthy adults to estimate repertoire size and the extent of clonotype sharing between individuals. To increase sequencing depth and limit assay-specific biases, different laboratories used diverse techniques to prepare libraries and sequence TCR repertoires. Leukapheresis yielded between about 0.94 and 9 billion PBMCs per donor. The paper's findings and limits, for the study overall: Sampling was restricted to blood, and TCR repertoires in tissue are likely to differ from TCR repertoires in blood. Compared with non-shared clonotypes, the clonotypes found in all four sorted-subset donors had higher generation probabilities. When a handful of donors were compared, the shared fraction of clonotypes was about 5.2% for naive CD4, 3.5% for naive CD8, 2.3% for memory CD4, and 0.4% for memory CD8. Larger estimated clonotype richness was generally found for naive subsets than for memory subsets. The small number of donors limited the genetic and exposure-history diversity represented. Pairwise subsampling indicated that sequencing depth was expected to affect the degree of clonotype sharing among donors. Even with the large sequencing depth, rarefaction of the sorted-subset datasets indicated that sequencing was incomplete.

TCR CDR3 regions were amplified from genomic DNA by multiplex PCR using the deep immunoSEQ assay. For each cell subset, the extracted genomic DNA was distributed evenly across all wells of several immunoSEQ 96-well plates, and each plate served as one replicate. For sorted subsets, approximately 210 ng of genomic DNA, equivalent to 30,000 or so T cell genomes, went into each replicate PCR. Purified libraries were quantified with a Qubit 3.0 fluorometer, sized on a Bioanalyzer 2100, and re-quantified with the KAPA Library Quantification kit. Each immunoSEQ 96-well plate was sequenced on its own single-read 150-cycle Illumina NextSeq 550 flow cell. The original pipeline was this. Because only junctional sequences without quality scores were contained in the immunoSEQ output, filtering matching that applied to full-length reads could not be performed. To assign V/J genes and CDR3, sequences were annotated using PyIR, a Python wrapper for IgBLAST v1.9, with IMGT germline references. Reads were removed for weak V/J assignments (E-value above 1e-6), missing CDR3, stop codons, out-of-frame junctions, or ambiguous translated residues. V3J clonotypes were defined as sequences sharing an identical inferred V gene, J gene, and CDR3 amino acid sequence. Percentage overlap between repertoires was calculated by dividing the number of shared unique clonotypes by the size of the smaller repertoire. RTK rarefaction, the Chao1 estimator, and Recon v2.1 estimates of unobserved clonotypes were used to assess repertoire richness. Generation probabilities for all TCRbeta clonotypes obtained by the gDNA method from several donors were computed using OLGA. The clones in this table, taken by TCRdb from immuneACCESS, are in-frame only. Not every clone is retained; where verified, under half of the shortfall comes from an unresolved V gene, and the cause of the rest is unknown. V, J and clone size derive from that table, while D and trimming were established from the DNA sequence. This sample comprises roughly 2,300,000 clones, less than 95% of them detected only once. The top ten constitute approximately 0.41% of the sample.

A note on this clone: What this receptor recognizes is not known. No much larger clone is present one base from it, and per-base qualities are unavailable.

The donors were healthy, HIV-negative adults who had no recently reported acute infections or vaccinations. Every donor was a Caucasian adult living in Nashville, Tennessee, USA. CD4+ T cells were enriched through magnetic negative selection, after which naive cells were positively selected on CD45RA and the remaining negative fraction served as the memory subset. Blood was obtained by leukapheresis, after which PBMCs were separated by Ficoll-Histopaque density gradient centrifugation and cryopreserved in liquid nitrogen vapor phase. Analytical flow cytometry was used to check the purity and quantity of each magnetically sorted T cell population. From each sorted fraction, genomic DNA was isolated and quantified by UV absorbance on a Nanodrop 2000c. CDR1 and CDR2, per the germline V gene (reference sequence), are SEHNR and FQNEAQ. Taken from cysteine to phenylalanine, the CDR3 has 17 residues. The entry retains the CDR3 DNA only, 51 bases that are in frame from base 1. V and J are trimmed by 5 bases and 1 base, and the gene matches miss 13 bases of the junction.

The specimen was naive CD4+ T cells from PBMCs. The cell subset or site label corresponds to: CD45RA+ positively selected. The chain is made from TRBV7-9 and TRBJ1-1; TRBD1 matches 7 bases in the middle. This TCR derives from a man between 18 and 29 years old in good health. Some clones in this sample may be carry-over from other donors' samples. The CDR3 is CASSHDVRTGWNTEAFF. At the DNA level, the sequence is TGTGCCAGCAGCCACGACGTCAGGACAGGTTGGAACACTGAAGCTTTCTTT. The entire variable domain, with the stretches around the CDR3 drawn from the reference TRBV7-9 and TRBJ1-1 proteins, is DTGVSQNPRHKITKRGQNVTFRCDPISEHNRLYWYRQTLGQGPEFLTYFQNEAQLEKSRLLSDRFSAERPKGSFSTLEIQRTEQGDSAMYLCASSHDVRTGWNTEAFFGQGTRLTVV.